A selection of T cell receptor beta chains follows, all from one sample in a study of T cells in Graves' hyperthyroidism and ophthalmopathy. In TCRdb, the multiplex PCR reads were re-called with MiXCR into one record per CDR3 protein. The data hold 200,000 or so distinct CDR3 sequences, with around 16% observed a single time. The source material was blood. The receptors were gathered from a woman between 45 and 65 years old with Graves' hyperthyroidism. The CDR3 runs from the conserved cysteine through the conserved F or W. Fields, in order: J gene, clone size, V gene, D gene, CDR3 length, CDR3 protein, CDR3 DNA. The D gene is left open where the match is weak. Not all rows give a size; the values are once, few, many and, for expanded clones, a class.

j_call: TRBJ1-1
clone_size: -
v_call: TRBV29-1
d_call: -
cdr3_length: 11
cdr3_aa: CSVDGGTEAFF
cdr3_nt: TGCAGCGTTGATGGGGGCACTGAAGCTTTCTTT

j_call: TRBJ2-5
clone_size: -
v_call: TRBV20-1
d_call: -
cdr3_length: 12
cdr3_aa: CSARPGQETQYF
cdr3_nt: TGCAGTGCTAGGCCGGGACAAGAGACCCAGTACTTC

j_call: TRBJ2-2
clone_size: many
v_call: TRBV5-1
d_call: TRBD2
cdr3_length: 17
cdr3_aa: CASSRGQTSGRTGELFF
cdr3_nt: TGCGCCAGCAGCCGAGGACAGACTAGCGGGCGTACCGGGGAGCTGTTTTTT

j_call: TRBJ2-7
clone_size: many
v_call: TRBV28
d_call: TRBD1
cdr3_length: 16
cdr3_aa: CASSLGRTGGTYEQYF
cdr3_nt: TGTGCCAGCAGTTTAGGTCGGACAGGGGGCACTTACGAGCAGTACTTC

j_call: TRBJ2-5
clone_size: many
v_call: TRBV20-1
d_call: -
cdr3_length: 11
cdr3_aa: CSARDNRAQYF
cdr3_nt: TGCAGTGCTAGAGATAACCGGGCCCAGTACTTC

j_call: TRBJ2-6
clone_size: -
v_call: TRBV7-8
d_call: -
cdr3_length: 17
cdr3_aa: CASSSTRGGYGANVLTF
cdr3_nt: TGTGCCAGCAGCTCTACGCGGGGAGGATATGGGGCCAACGTCCTGACTTTC

j_call: TRBJ2-5
clone_size: many
v_call: TRBV11-2
d_call: -
cdr3_length: 14
cdr3_aa: CASSPAGSWETQYF
cdr3_nt: TGTGCCAGCAGTCCCGCTGGCTCTTGGGAGACCCAGTACTTC

j_call: TRBJ1-1
clone_size: -
v_call: TRBV7-3
d_call: -
cdr3_length: 12
cdr3_aa: CASSFGPPGAFF
cdr3_nt: TGTGCCAGCAGCTTTGGACCACCTGGAGCTTTCTTT

j_call: TRBJ2-7
clone_size: many
v_call: TRBV6-1
d_call: -
cdr3_length: 12
cdr3_aa: CASKLGAYEQYF
cdr3_nt: TGTGCCAGCAAACTAGGTGCCTACGAGCAGTACTTC

j_call: TRBJ2-7
clone_size: few
v_call: TRBV28
d_call: TRBD1
cdr3_length: 16
cdr3_aa: CASSPVGTGGAGEQYF
cdr3_nt: TGTGCCAGCAGCCCGGTTGGGACAGGGGGCGCGGGCGAGCAGTACTTC

j_call: TRBJ1-1
clone_size: -
v_call: TRBV19
d_call: -
cdr3_length: 12
cdr3_aa: CASSTGTFEAFF
cdr3_nt: TGTGCCAGTAGTACTGGGACATTTGAAGCTTTCTTT

j_call: TRBJ2-2
clone_size: many
v_call: TRBV7-9
d_call: -
cdr3_length: 15
cdr3_aa: CASSLWVSGTGELFF
cdr3_nt: TGTGCCAGCAGCTTATGGGTCAGTGGCACCGGGGAGCTGTTTTTT

j_call: TRBJ1-2
clone_size: few
v_call: TRBV6-9
d_call: -
cdr3_length: 13
cdr3_aa: CASSYDRYYGYTF
cdr3_nt: TGTGCCAGCAGTTACGACAGATACTATGGCTACACCTTC

j_call: TRBJ2-1
clone_size: once
v_call: TRBV5-1
d_call: -
cdr3_length: 13
cdr3_aa: CASSDGQNNEQFF
cdr3_nt: TGCGCCAGCAGCGACGGACAGAACAATGAGCAGTTCTTC

j_call: TRBJ1-5
clone_size: many
v_call: TRBV30
d_call: TRBD1
cdr3_length: 17
cdr3_aa: CAWNVGTATISNQPQHF
cdr3_nt: TGTGCCTGGAATGTGGGGACAGCCACAATTAGCAATCAGCCCCAGCATTTT

j_call: TRBJ2-1
clone_size: -
v_call: TRBV7-6
d_call: -
cdr3_length: 13
cdr3_aa: CASSSPNYNEQFF
cdr3_nt: TGTGCCAGCAGCTCCCCGAATTACAATGAGCAGTTCTTC

j_call: TRBJ2-7
clone_size: few
v_call: TRBV2
d_call: -
cdr3_length: 15
cdr3_aa: CASSDEGALSYERYF
cdr3_nt: TGTGCCAGCAGTGACGAGGGAGCTCTTTCTTACGAGCGGTACTTC

j_call: TRBJ1-6
clone_size: once
v_call: TRBV20-1
d_call: TRBD1
cdr3_length: 13
cdr3_aa: CSASGTGSSPLHF
cdr3_nt: TGCAGTGCTTCCGGGACAGGTTCCTCACCCCTCCACTTT

j_call: TRBJ2-5
clone_size: -
v_call: TRBV24-1
d_call: TRBD1
cdr3_length: 16
cdr3_aa: CATSERGTGEKETQYF
cdr3_nt: TGTGCCACCAGTGAGCGGGGGACAGGGGAAAAAGAGACCCAGTACTTC

j_call: TRBJ2-7
clone_size: many
v_call: TRBV10-2
d_call: TRBD2
cdr3_length: 15
cdr3_aa: CASSESPSGSNEQYF
cdr3_nt: TGCGCCAGCAGTGAGTCGCCCAGCGGGAGTAACGAGCAGTACTTC

j_call: TRBJ1-5
clone_size: few
v_call: TRBV30
d_call: -
cdr3_length: 13
cdr3_aa: CAWSGGAHQPQHF
cdr3_nt: TGTGCCTGGAGTGGGGGGGCCCACCAGCCCCAGCATTTT

j_call: TRBJ2-2
clone_size: few
v_call: TRBV2
d_call: -
cdr3_length: 15
cdr3_aa: CASSDPVRNTGELFF
cdr3_nt: TGTGCCAGCAGTGACCCAGTAAGGAACACCGGGGAGCTGTTTTTT

j_call: TRBJ2-3
clone_size: many
v_call: TRBV6-2/TRBV6-3
d_call: TRBD1
cdr3_length: 17
cdr3_aa: CASSYLPGQAPTDTQYF
cdr3_nt: TGTGCCAGCAGTTACCTACCCGGACAGGCGCCCACAGATACGCAGTATTTT

j_call: TRBJ1-5
clone_size: many
v_call: TRBV2
d_call: TRBD1
cdr3_length: 13
cdr3_aa: CASSGQVIQPQHF
cdr3_nt: TGTGCCAGCAGCGGACAGGTTATTCAGCCCCAGCATTTT

j_call: TRBJ2-1
clone_size: few
v_call: TRBV7-9
d_call: TRBD2
cdr3_length: 17
cdr3_aa: CASSSGLAGGPHNEQFF
cdr3_nt: TGTGCCAGCAGCTCGGGACTAGCGGGAGGGCCCCACAATGAGCAGTTCTTC

j_call: TRBJ1-5
clone_size: many
v_call: TRBV19
d_call: -
cdr3_length: 15
cdr3_aa: CASSMVRQGNQPQHF
cdr3_nt: TGTGCCAGTAGTATGGTTCGGCAGGGGAATCAGCCCCAGCATTTT

j_call: TRBJ1-3
clone_size: -
v_call: TRBV20-1
d_call: -
cdr3_length: 17
cdr3_aa: CSANTGRAPSSGNTIYF
cdr3_nt: TGCAGTGCCAATACGGGGAGGGCCCCGTCCTCTGGAAACACCATATATTTT

j_call: TRBJ1-6
clone_size: many
v_call: TRBV7-2
d_call: TRBD1
cdr3_length: 16
cdr3_aa: CASSLGGQGARSPLHF
cdr3_nt: TGTGCCAGCAGCTTAGGGGGACAGGGGGCGCGTTCACCCCTCCACTTT

j_call: TRBJ2-7
clone_size: -
v_call: TRBV18
d_call: TRBD2
cdr3_length: 16
cdr3_aa: CASSSNPGLAGVEQYF
cdr3_nt: TGTGCCAGCTCCTCCAATCCGGGACTAGCGGGAGTCGAGCAGTACTTC

j_call: TRBJ2-7
clone_size: many
v_call: TRBV11-2
d_call: -
cdr3_length: 12
cdr3_aa: CASSLRVGEQYF
cdr3_nt: TGTGCCAGCAGCCTTAGGGTGGGCGAGCAGTACTTC

j_call: TRBJ1-1
clone_size: few
v_call: TRBV6-6
d_call: -
cdr3_length: 14
cdr3_aa: CASSYSSVGAEAFF
cdr3_nt: TGTGCCAGCAGTTACTCATCCGTAGGGGCTGAAGCTTTCTTT

j_call: TRBJ2-1
clone_size: many
v_call: TRBV2
d_call: -
cdr3_length: 13
cdr3_aa: CASWRDSYNEQFF
cdr3_nt: TGTGCCAGTTGGCGTGACTCCTACAATGAGCAGTTCTTC

j_call: TRBJ2-5
clone_size: few
v_call: TRBV9
d_call: TRBD2
cdr3_length: 15
cdr3_aa: CASRDLAVPVETQYF
cdr3_nt: TGTGCCAGCAGGGATCTAGCGGTCCCGGTGGAGACCCAGTACTTC

j_call: TRBJ1-2
clone_size: few
v_call: TRBV3-1
d_call: -
cdr3_length: 13
cdr3_aa: CASTVGGASGYTF
cdr3_nt: TGTGCCAGTACCGTTGGAGGAGCTTCTGGCTACACCTTC

j_call: TRBJ1-2
clone_size: -
v_call: TRBV6-1
d_call: TRBD1
cdr3_length: 14
cdr3_aa: CASSLPGQGFGYTF
cdr3_nt: TGTGCCAGCTCACTCCCGGGACAGGGTTTTGGCTACACCTTC

j_call: TRBJ1-4
clone_size: many
v_call: TRBV25-1
d_call: -
cdr3_length: 16
cdr3_aa: CASAIQGRENHEKLFF
cdr3_nt: TGTGCCAGCGCCATTCAGGGAAGGGAAAATCATGAAAAACTGTTTTTT